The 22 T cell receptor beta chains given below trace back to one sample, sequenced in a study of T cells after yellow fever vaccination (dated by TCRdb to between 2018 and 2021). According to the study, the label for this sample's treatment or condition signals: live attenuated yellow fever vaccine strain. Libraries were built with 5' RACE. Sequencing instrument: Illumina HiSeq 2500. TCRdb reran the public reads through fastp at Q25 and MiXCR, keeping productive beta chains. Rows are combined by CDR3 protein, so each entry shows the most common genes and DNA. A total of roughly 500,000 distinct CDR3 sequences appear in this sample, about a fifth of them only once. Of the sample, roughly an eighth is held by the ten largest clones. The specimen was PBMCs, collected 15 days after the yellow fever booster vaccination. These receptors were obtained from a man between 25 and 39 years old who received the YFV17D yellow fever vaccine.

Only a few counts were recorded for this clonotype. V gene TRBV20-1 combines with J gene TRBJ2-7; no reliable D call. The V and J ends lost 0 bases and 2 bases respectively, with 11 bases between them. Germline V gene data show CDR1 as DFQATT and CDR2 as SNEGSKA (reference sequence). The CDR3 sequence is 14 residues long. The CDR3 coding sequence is TGCAGTGCTAGAGATGGGTACCTCCCCTACGAGCAGTACTTC. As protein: CSARDGYLPYEQYF.

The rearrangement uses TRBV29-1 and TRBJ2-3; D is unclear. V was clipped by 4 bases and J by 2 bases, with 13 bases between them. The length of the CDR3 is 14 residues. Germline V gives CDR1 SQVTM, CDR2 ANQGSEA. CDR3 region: CSVVSQTTTDTQYF. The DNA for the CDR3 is TGCAGCGTTGTGAGTCAGACGACCACAGATACGCAGTATTTT.

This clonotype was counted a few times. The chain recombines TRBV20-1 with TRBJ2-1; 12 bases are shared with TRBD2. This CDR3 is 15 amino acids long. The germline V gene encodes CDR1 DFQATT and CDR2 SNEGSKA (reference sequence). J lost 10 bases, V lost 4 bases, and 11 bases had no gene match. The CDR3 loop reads CSATTGLAGTSEQFF. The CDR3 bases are TGCAGTGCTACAACCGGACTAGCGGGGACTAGCGAGCAGTTCTTC.

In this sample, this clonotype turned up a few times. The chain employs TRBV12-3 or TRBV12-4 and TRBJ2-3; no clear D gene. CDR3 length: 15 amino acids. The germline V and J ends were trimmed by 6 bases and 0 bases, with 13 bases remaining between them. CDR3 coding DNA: TGTGCCAGCAGCCGGAGAGTCTCTAGCACAGATACGCAGTATTTT. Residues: CASSRRVSSTDTQYF.

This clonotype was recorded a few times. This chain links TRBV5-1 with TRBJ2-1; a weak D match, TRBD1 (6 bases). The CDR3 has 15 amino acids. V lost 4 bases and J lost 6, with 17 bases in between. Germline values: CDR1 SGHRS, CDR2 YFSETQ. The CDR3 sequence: CASSPSTGLGNEQFF. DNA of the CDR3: TGCGCCAGCAGCCCATCGACAGGTTTGGGCAATGAGCAGTTCTTC.

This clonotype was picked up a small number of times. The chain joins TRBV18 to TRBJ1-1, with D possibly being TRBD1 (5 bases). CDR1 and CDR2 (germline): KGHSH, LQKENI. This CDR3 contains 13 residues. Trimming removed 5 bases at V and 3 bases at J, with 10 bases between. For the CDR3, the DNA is TGTGCCAGCTCAGTTTTCAGGGACACTGAAGCTTTCTTT. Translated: CASSVFRDTEAFF.

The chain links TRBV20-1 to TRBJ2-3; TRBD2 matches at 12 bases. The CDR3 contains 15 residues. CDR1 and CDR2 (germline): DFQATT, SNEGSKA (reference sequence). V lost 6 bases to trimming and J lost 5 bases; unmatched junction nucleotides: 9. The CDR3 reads CSALERLAGEDTQYF. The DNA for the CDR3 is TGCAGTGCACTCGAGCGACTAGCGGGAGAAGATACGCAGTATTTT.

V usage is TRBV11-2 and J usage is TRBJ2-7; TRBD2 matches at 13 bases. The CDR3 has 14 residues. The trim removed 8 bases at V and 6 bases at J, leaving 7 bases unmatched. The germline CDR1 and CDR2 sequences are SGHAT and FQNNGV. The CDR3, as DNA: TGTGCCAGCGGACCGGGACTAGCGGGAAGCGAGCAGTACTTC. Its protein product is CASGPGLAGSEQYF.

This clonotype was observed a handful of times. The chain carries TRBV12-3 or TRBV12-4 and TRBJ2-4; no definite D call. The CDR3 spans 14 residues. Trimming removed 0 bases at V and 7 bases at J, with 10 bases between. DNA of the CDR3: TGTGCCAGCAGTTTAGCGCAGGCTGTGAACATTCAGTACTTC. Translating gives CASSLAQAVNIQYF.

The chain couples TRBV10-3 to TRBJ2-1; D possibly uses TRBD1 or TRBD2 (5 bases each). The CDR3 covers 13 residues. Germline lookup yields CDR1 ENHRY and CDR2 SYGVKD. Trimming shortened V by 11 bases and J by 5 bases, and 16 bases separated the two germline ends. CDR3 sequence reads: CASRDGANNEQFF. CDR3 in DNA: TGTGCCTCCCGGGATGGGGCAAACAATGAGCAGTTCTTC.

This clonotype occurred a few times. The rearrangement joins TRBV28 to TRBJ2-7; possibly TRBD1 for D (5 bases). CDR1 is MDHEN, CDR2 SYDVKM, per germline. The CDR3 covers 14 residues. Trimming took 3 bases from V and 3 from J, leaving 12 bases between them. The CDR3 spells CASSFGQRHYEQYF. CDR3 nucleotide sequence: TGTGCCAGCAGTTTCGGACAACGTCACTACGAGCAGTACTTC.

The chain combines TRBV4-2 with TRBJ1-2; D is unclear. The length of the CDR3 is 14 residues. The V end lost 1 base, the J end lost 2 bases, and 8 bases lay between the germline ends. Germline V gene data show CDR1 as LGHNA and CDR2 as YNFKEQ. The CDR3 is CASSQGWRNYGYTF. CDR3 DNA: TGTGCCAGCAGCCAAGGTTGGAGGAACTATGGCTACACCTTC.

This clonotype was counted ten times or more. CDR3 sequence reads: CASSLDRVGANVLTF. CDR3 DNA sequence: TGTGCCAGCAGCCTAGACAGGGTTGGGGCCAACGTCCTGACTTTC. The V call is TRBV5-8, the J call TRBJ2-6; TRBD1 matches at 7 bases. Looked up from germline, CDR1 is SGHTS and CDR2 is YDEGEE. Germline trimming cut 4 bases from V and 3 bases from J; bases unmatched to any gene: 4. This CDR3 is 15 amino acids long.

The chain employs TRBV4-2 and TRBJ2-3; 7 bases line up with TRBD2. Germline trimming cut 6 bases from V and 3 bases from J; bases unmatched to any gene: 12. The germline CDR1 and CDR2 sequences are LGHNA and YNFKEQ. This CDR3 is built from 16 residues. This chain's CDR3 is CASRPSGREPTDTQYF. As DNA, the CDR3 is TGTGCCAGCAGACCCAGCGGGCGGGAGCCGACAGATACGCAGTATTTT.

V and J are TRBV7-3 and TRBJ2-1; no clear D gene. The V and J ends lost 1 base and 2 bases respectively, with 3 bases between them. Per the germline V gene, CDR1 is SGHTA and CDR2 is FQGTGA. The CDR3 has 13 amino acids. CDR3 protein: CASSLKTYNEQFF. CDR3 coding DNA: TGTGCCAGCAGCTTAAAGACCTACAATGAGCAGTTCTTC.

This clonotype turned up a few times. The CDR3 nucleotides are TGTGCCAGCAGCCTTCGGGGGGTCTATGGCTACACCTTC. Its translation is CASSLRGVYGYTF. V gene TRBV6-2 or TRBV6-3 combines with J gene TRBJ1-2, with a tentative D call TRBD1 (5 bases). This CDR3 is 13 amino acids long. V lost 6 bases to trimming and J lost 4 bases, with 12 bases between them. Germline-derived CDR1 and CDR2 are MNHEY and SVGEGT.

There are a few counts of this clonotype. The CDR3 nucleotides are TGTGCCAGCAGCTTGGCCGGCGGTAGATACACCGGGGAGCTGTTTTTT. It specifies CASSLAGGRYTGELFF. The chain employs TRBV5-4 and TRBJ2-2; D is uncertain. The germline V gene has CDR1 SGHNT and CDR2 YYREEE (reference sequence). The CDR3 is made up of 16 amino acids. V gave up 0 bases and J gave up 3 bases, with 12 bases separating them.

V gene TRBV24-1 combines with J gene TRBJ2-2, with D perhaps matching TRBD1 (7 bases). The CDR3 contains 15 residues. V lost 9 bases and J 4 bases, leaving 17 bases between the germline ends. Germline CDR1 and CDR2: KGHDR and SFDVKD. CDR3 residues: CATRGNRGSTGELFF. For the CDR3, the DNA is TGTGCCACCCGCGGGAACAGGGGATCCACCGGGGAGCTGTTTTTT.

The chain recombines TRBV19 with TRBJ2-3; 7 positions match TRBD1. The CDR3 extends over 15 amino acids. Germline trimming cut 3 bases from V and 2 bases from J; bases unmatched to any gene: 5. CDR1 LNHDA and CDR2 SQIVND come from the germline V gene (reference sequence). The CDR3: CASSIRDSYTDTQYF. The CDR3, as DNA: TGTGCCAGTAGTATCCGGGACAGTTACACAGATACGCAGTATTTT.

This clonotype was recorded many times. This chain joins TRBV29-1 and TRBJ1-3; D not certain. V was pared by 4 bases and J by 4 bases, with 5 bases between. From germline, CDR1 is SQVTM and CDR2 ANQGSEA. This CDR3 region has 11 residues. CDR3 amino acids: CSVGLGNTIYF. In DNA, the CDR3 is TGCAGCGTTGGCCTAGGAAACACCATATATTTT.

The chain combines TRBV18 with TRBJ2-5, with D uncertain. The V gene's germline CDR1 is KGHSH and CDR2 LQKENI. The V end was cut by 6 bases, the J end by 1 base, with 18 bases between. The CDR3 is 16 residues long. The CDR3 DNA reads TGTGCCAGCTCCATTTGGCCAGAAACCTTCCAAGAGACCCAGTACTTC. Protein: CASSIWPETFQETQYF.

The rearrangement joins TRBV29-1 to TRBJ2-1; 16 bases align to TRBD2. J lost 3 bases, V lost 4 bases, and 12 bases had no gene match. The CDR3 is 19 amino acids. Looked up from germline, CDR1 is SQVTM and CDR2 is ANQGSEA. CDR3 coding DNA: TGCAGCGTTGGGGGACTAGCGGGAGGGCAGGGGGTACGCTACAATGAGCAGTTCTTC. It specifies CSVGGLAGGQGVRYNEQFF.